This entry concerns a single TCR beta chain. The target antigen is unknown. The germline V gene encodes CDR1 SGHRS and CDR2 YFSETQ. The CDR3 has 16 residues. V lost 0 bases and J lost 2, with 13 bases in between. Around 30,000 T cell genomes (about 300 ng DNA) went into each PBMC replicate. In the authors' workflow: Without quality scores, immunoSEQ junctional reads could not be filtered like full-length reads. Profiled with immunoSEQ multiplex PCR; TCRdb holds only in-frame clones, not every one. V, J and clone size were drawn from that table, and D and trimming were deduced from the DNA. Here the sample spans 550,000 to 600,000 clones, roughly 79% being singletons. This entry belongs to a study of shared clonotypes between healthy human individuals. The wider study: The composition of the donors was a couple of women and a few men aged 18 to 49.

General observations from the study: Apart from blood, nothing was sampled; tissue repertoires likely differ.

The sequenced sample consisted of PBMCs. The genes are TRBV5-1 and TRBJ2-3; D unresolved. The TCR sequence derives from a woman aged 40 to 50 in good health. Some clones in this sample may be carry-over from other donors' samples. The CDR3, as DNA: TGCGCCAGCAGCTTGGGGGCACTAATGGACACAGATACGCAGTATTTT. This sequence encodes CASSLGALMDTDTQYF.